The 27 T cell receptor beta chains below were found in one sample sequenced in a study of blood T cells in healthy people across ages. A second PCR of roughly 7 to 11 cycles used a sample-barcoded 5' primer and a J-beta primer mix. TCRdb reprocessed the 5' RACE reads via MiXCR and lists one record per CDR3 protein. This table holds over 500,000 distinct CDR3 sequences, about 29% found once. These data also formed part of another study, on T cells of mothers and their children.

The sequencing sample was made of blood. The receptors derive from a boy between 2 and 10 years old in good health.

This sequence joins TRBV14 and TRBJ2-5; D is undetermined. Deletions cut 0 bases from V and 2 bases from J, with 10 bases between. CDR1 is SGHDN and CDR2 is FVKESK in the germline V gene. The CDR3 covers 15 residues. CDR3 in amino acids: CASSQDVQEQETQYF. CDR3 sequence (DNA): TGTGCCAGCAGCCAAGATGTCCAGGAGCAAGAGACCCAGTACTTC.

The genes are TRBV10-3 and TRBJ2-1; no definite D call. The CDR3 sequence is 14 residues long. V was pared by 10 bases and J by 3 bases, with 16 bases between. The V gene's germline CDR1 is ENHRY and CDR2 SYGVKD. CDR3 protein: CATLTNERYNEQFF. The CDR3 region has the DNA TGTGCCACCCTGACGAATGAACGCTACAATGAGCAGTTCTTC.

The chain combines TRBV20-1 with TRBJ2-3; 9 bases are shared with TRBD1. V was clipped by 4 bases and J by 6 bases; unmatched bases: 8. The germline gives CDR1 DFQATT, CDR2 SNEGSKA (reference sequence). CDR3 length: 14 residues. The chain's CDR3 is CSAIGTGLLDTQYF. CDR3 nucleotides: TGCAGTGCTATCGGGACAGGGCTTCTGGATACGCAGTATTTT.

This chain links TRBV5-1 with TRBJ1-2; perhaps TRBD1 as D (5 bases). V lost 1 base, J lost 4 bases, and 14 bases lay in between. Germline V gene lookup returns CDR1 SGHRS and CDR2 YFSETQ. This CDR3 has 15 amino acids. CDR3 region: CASSLTSGGGYGYTF. The DNA for the CDR3 is TGCGCCAGCAGCTTGACTTCGGGGGGAGGCTATGGCTACACCTTC.

The chain recombines TRBV18 with TRBJ2-7; 10 nucleotides align to TRBD2. The CDR3 runs to 15 residues. J lost 12 bases, V lost 8 bases, and 19 bases had no gene match. In germline, CDR1 is KGHSH, CDR2 LQKENI. DNA of the CDR3: TGTGCCAGCACAACTAGCGGGGAAAAAAATTACGAGTGGTACTTC. This sequence encodes CASTTSGEKNYEWYF.

This clonotype came up a few times. This chain links TRBV3-1 with TRBJ2-1; D might be TRBD1 (6 bases). Germline loops: CDR1 LGHDT, CDR2 YNNKEL (reference sequence). The V and J ends lost 7 bases and 8 bases respectively, with 15 bases between them. This CDR3 contains 13 residues. The CDR3 here is CASTLRGSDEQFF. The DNA for the CDR3 is TGTGCCAGCACCCTCAGGGGATCGGATGAGCAGTTCTTC.

This chain connects TRBV6-5 to TRBJ2-5; D might be TRBD2 (6 bases). Trimming stripped 7 bases from V and 4 bases from J, with 13 bases between. The CDR3 has 13 amino acids. Looked up from germline, CDR1 is MNHEY and CDR2 is SVGAGI. The CDR3 DNA sequence: TGTGCCAGCAACCGCGGGAAGGGAGAGACCCAGTACTTC. It yields the protein CASNRGKGETQYF.

V gene TRBV4-2 combines with J gene TRBJ2-7; TRBD1 might be the D (5 bases). V lost 4 bases and J lost 3, with 10 bases in between. Germline-derived CDR1 and CDR2 are LGHNA and YNFKEQ. This CDR3 contains 13 residues. The DNA for the CDR3 is TGTGCCAGCAGCCGGGGCGATGACTACGAGCAGTACTTC. Encoded protein: CASSRGDDYEQYF.

This clonotype was found a few times. This chain connects TRBV20-1 to TRBJ1-5; no clear D. Germline V lookup: CDR1 DFQATT, CDR2 SNEGSKA (reference sequence). Trimming stripped 6 bases from V and 3 bases from J, with 12 bases between. The CDR3 spans 13 residues. The CDR3 loop reads CSARSEANQPQHF. In DNA form, the CDR3 reads TGCAGTGCAAGGTCGGAAGCCAATCAGCCCCAGCATTTT.

In its sample, this clonotype was seen a few times. The genes are TRBV10-3 and TRBJ1-5; D gene ambiguous. Germline V gene sequence: CDR1 ENHRY, CDR2 SYGVKD. This CDR3 has 14 amino acids. The V gene lost 4 bases and the J gene lost 3 bases, with 10 bases spanning the gap. Written as DNA, the CDR3 is TGTGCCATCAGTGGTTCAAAGGCCAATCAGCCCCAGCATTTT. Translation gives CAISGSKANQPQHF.

V and J are TRBV15 and TRBJ2-1, with unresolved D. The CDR3 loop spans 14 amino acids. Between the trimmed V and J ends, which lost 0 bases and 5 bases, there was a span of 8 bases. CDR1 and CDR2 (germline): LNHNV, YYDKDF (reference sequence). The CDR3 is CATSRDGVNNEQFF. The CDR3 nucleotides are TGTGCCACCAGCAGAGATGGGGTCAACAATGAGCAGTTCTTC.

This sequence joins TRBV7-3 and TRBJ2-2, with D hard to call. CDR3 size: 14 residues. Looked up from germline, CDR1 is SGHTA and CDR2 is FQGTGA. Trimming took off 5 bases at V and 7 bases at J, with 14 bases between the two ends. The CDR3 loop is CASSPGQLGGELFF. Written as DNA, the CDR3 is TGTGCCAGCAGCCCCGGGCAGTTGGGCGGGGAGCTGTTTTTT.

This clonotype has more than one count but fewer than ten. V and J are TRBV2 and TRBJ2-1; possible D gene TRBD2, 6 bases. The CDR3 is made up of 13 amino acids. CDR1 is SNHLY, CDR2 FYNNEI, per germline. V lost 5 bases and J 8 bases, leaving 13 bases between the germline ends. Written as DNA, the CDR3 is TGTGCCAGCAGTCTCCGGGAGCAGGATGAGCAGTTCTTC. As protein: CASSLREQDEQFF.

CDR3 region: CSASLTSGVEQFF. CDR3 DNA sequence: TGCAGTGCTAGTCTGACTAGCGGGGTTGAGCAGTTCTTC. The J gene is TRBJ2-1, the V gene TRBV20-1; 11 bases are shared with TRBD2. The germline CDR1 and CDR2 sequences are DFQATT and SNEGSKA (reference sequence). This CDR3 is 13 amino acids long. V gave up 3 bases and J gave up 9 bases; unmatched junction bases: 4.

This clonotype was detected only a few times. V is TRBV7-9 and J is TRBJ2-7, with TRBD1 identical over 9 bases. This CDR3 has 16 residues. Looked up from germline, CDR1 is SEHNR and CDR2 is FQNEAQ (reference sequence). V lost 5 bases to trimming and J lost 3 bases; unmatched junction nucleotides: 11. CDR3 residues: CASSAQPPGQGYEQYF. In nucleotides, the CDR3 is TGTGCCAGCAGCGCCCAACCGCCGGGACAGGGCTACGAGCAGTACTTC.

The genes are TRBV19 and TRBJ2-1, with 8 nucleotides matching TRBD1. The J call is uncertain, as TRBJ2-5 better fits the DNA end. CDR1 and CDR2 from the germline V gene are LNHDA and SQIVND (reference sequence). This CDR3 comprises 14 residues. DNA of the CDR3: TGTGCCAGTAGTATAGACAGGGGGCGAGAGACCCAGTACTTC. Translating it yields CASSIDRGRETQYF.

This chain joins TRBV24-1 and TRBJ2-1; TRBD2 matches at 8 bases. Germline V gives CDR1 KGHDR, CDR2 SFDVKD. The V gene end was trimmed by 3 bases and the J gene end by 2 bases; junction bases not matched to a gene: 2. The length of the CDR3 is 15 residues. The CDR3: CATSDTSGTYNEQFF. The CDR3 nucleotides are TGTGCCACCAGTGATACTAGCGGCACCTACAATGAGCAGTTCTTC.

This clonotype was picked up a small number of times. The chain combines TRBV24-1 with TRBJ2-7; perhaps TRBD1 as D (6 bases). This CDR3 is built from 14 residues. Trimming removed 9 bases at V and 6 bases at J, with 20 bases between. Germline V CDR1 and CDR2: KGHDR, SFDVKD. CDR3 DNA sequence: TGTGCCACCGGGAAAGCCAGGGGCAAAGCCGAGCAGTACTTC. Translated: CATGKARGKAEQYF.

This clonotype was counted between two and nine times. The chain joins TRBV3-1 to TRBJ1-1; 7 bases align to TRBD1. There are 15 residues in the CDR3. From germline, CDR1 is LGHDT and CDR2 YNNKEL (reference sequence). V shed 4 bases, J shed 1 base, and the junction held 6 bases outside the gene matches. The CDR3 loop reads CASSLLDRPNTEAFF. CDR3 nucleotide sequence: TGTGCCAGCAGCCTCCTGGACAGGCCGAACACTGAAGCTTTCTTT. The variable domain in full, completed from reference TRBV3-1 and TRBJ1-1, reads DTAVSQTPKYLVTQMGNDKSIKCEQNLGHDTMYWYKQDSKKFLKIMFSYNNKELIINETVPNRFSPKSPDKAHLNLHINSLELGDSAVYFCASSLLDRPNTEAFFGQGTRLTVV.

This clonotype showed up just a few times. The gene calls are TRBV29-1 and TRBJ2-3; D call uncertain. V gave up 7 bases and J gave up 6 bases, with 11 bases separating them. The CDR3 is 11 amino acids. CDR1 SQVTM and CDR2 ANQGSEA come from the germline V gene. CDR3 sequence: CSALAPDTQYF. The CDR3 coding sequence is TGCAGCGCATTAGCTCCGGATACGCAGTATTTT.

The V call is TRBV20-1, the J call TRBJ2-1; a possible D gene is TRBD2 (5 bases). Germline V CDR1 and CDR2: DFQATT, SNEGSKA (reference sequence). V lost 0 bases, J lost 6 bases, and 9 bases lay in between. There are 13 residues in the CDR3. This CDR3 is CSARDRLANEQFF. The CDR3 coding sequence is TGCAGTGCTAGAGATCGTCTAGCCAATGAGCAGTTCTTC.

The V gene is TRBV19, the J gene TRBJ1-5, with D tentatively TRBD1 (5 bases). This CDR3 comprises 14 residues. The V gene lost 5 bases and the J gene lost 2 bases, with 10 bases spanning the gap. CDR1 is LNHDA and CDR2 is SQIVND in the germline V gene (reference sequence). The CDR3 DNA reads as TGTGCCAGTAGTGTGGGACGTCGCAATCAGCCCCAGCATTTT. Translating it yields CASSVGRRNQPQHF.

This clonotype was observed a few times. The J gene is TRBJ2-1, the V gene TRBV20-1; TRBD2 might be the D (6 bases). The CDR3 runs 15 residues. Germline CDR1 is DFQATT and CDR2 is SNEGSKA (reference sequence). The V gene lost 4 bases and the J gene lost 3 bases, with 16 bases spanning the gap. For the CDR3, the DNA is TGCAGTGCTACCCCCGCGGGACCCCGCTACAATGAGCAGTTCTTC. This translates into CSATPAGPRYNEQFF.

V gene TRBV29-1 combines with J gene TRBJ2-2, with D tentatively TRBD1 (5 bases). V lost 4 bases to trimming and J lost 0 bases, with 12 bases between them. Germline-derived CDR1 and CDR2 are SQVTM and ANQGSEA. The CDR3 contains 15 residues. CDR3 DNA sequence: TGCAGCGTTGGGGGCACCCTGGCGAACACCGGGGAGCTGTTTTTT. It translates to CSVGGTLANTGELFF.

The chain employs TRBV19 and TRBJ2-2, with D possibly TRBD2 on 6 matching bases. The CDR3 totals 14 residues. Germline CDR1 is LNHDA and CDR2 is SQIVND (reference sequence). V lost 1 base to trimming and J lost 6 bases, with 9 bases between them. CDR3 in DNA: TGTGCCAGTAGTATAGGCGGGGCCGCCGGGGAGCTGTTTTTT. This sequence encodes CASSIGGAAGELFF.

This rearrangement joins TRBV4-1 to TRBJ2-5, with D tentatively TRBD1 or TRBD2 (5 bases each). The end of the DNA fits TRBJ2-7 better, so the J call may be wrong. This CDR3 contains 15 residues. Germline V gene data show CDR1 as MGHRA and CDR2 as YSYEKL. The DNA for the CDR3 is TGCGCCAGCAGCCCACAAGGGGATAGCGCCTACGAGCAGTACTTC. Translating it yields CASSPQGDSAYEQYF.

This clonotype was recorded a few times. The chain is built from TRBV29-1 and TRBJ1-2, with 8 bases that match TRBD1. The V and J ends lost 4 bases and 2 bases, in that order; junction bases with no gene match: 12. The CDR3 runs to 16 residues. CDR1 SQVTM and CDR2 ANQGSEA come from the germline V gene. In DNA form, the CDR3 reads TGCAGCGTTGTTCTGTCAGGGGGCGCGGTAAACTATGGCTACACCTTC. Translation gives CSVVLSGGAVNYGYTF.